This entry lists 18 T cell receptor beta chains sequenced from one sample in a study of blood T cell repertoires in COVID-19. Sequenced by immunoSEQ multiplex PCR; TCRdb stores in-frame clones only, minus some. This sample has 250,000 to 300,000 clones, with roughly 89% found just once. The sample comprised peripheral blood. These receptor sequences come from a woman between 40 and 55 years old who had recovered from COVID-19.

The chain has TRBV12-3 or TRBV12-4 and TRBJ1-5; D not resolved. The germline V and J ends were trimmed by 6 bases and 6 bases, with 9 bases remaining between them. The CDR3 is made up of 12 amino acids. For the CDR3, the DNA is TGTGCCAGCAGCTCGGGGTCTCAGCCCCAGCATTTT. Its protein product is CASSSGSQPQHF.

The chain links TRBV5-1 to TRBJ1-3; D call uncertain. V was cut by 0 bases and J by 4 bases, with 11 bases left in between. Germline V gives CDR1 SGHRS, CDR2 YFSETQ. The CDR3 has 15 residues. CDR3 in amino acids: CASSLAPAAGNTIYF. The CDR3 DNA sequence: TGCGCCAGCAGCTTGGCCCCGGCGGCCGGAAACACCATATATTTT.

The chain uses TRBV28 and TRBJ2-5; D perhaps matches TRBD1 (6 bases). Germline V gene lookup returns CDR1 MDHEN and CDR2 SYDVKM. The CDR3 spans 12 residues. V was clipped by 6 bases and J by 5 bases, with 10 bases between them. CDR3 nucleotides: TGTGCCAGCAGGAACAGGGCGGAGACCCAGTACTTC. Translated: CASRNRAETQYF.

This chain joins TRBV12-3 or TRBV12-4 and TRBJ2-2; no clear D gene. The CDR3 is 12 residues long. V shed 5 bases and J shed 4 bases, with 5 bases lying between them. CDR3 nucleotide sequence: TGTGCCAGCAGTCCGAGCACCGGGGAGCTGTTTTTT. This translates into CASSPSTGELFF.

This clone occurred once. V usage is TRBV19 and J usage is TRBJ1-1; possibly TRBD1 for D (5 bases). Trimming cost V 5 bases and J 2 bases, with 12 bases left between them. The germline V gene has CDR1 LNHDA and CDR2 SQIVND (reference sequence). The length of the CDR3 is 14 residues. In nucleotides, the CDR3 is TGTGCCAGTAGTCTCACCGGACAAAACACTGAAGCTTTCTTT. It encodes CASSLTGQNTEAFF.

V gene TRBV5-1 combines with J gene TRBJ1-1; weak D call: TRBD1 (5 bases). Germline V gives CDR1 SGHRS, CDR2 YFSETQ. The CDR3 has 14 amino acids. The germline V and J ends were trimmed by 2 bases and 0 bases, with 8 bases remaining between them. CDR3 DNA sequence: TGCGCCAGCAGCTTCGGGGGATTGAACACTGAAGCTTTCTTT. Translated, it gives CASSFGGLNTEAFF.

The rearrangement links TRBV5-6 to TRBJ1-6, with 10 positions matching TRBD1. Losses at the gene ends were 7 bases for V and 9 bases for J; bases not matched to a gene: 4. Germline CDR1 and CDR2: SGHDT and YYEEEE. The CDR3 has 13 residues. CDR3 region: CASGRTGGSPLHF. CDR3 coding DNA: TGTGCCAGCGGACGGACAGGGGGTTCACCCCTCCACTTT.

This clone was observed a few times. The CDR3 DNA sequence: TGTGCCAGCAGTCCTCCTGAAATGGGGCTCGACGAGCAGTACTTC. Translating gives CASSPPEMGLDEQYF. The V call is TRBV28, the J call TRBJ2-7; TRBD1 is a possible D gene (5 bases). The germline gives CDR1 MDHEN, CDR2 SYDVKM. Trimming took off 5 bases at V and 5 bases at J, with 19 bases between the two ends. This CDR3 has 15 residues.

The chain joins TRBV7-3 to TRBJ2-4, with 8 bases fitting TRBD2. V dropped 5 bases and J dropped 4; count of bases not matched to a gene: 10. This CDR3 region has 16 residues. The germline V gene has CDR1 SGHTA and CDR2 FQGTGA. As DNA, the CDR3 is TGTGCCAGCAGCCCAAGTCAAGCGGGGGCAAAAAACATTCAGTACTTC. This translates into CASSPSQAGAKNIQYF.

The CDR3 DNA is TGCGCCAGCAGCCAGATCTACCGGAGCTCCTACAATGAGCAGTTCTTC. Protein: CASSQIYRSSYNEQFF. The gene calls are TRBV4-3 and TRBJ2-1; no definite D call. CDR1 and CDR2 from the germline V gene are LGHNA and YSLEER. V was trimmed by 3 bases and J by 0 bases, leaving 12 bases between them. This CDR3 region has 16 residues.

This clone was seen a few times. V gene TRBV19 combines with J gene TRBJ2-7; 8 nucleotides line up with TRBD2. In germline, CDR1 is LNHDA, CDR2 SQIVND (reference sequence). Trimming cost V 10 bases and J 3 bases; bases outside gene matches: 26. CDR3 size: 19 residues. The CDR3 region is CAIAGLEWEYPPLLYEQYV. The CDR3 DNA is TGTGCCATAGCGGGACTCGAATGGGAATATCCTCCTCTACTCTACGAGCAGTACGTC.

CDR3 DNA: TGTGCCAGTAGTATAGCAGGGAGCAATCAGCCCCAGCATTTT. Its translation: CASSIAGSNQPQHF. V gene TRBV19 combines with J gene TRBJ1-5, with a weak D call TRBD1 (5 bases). Germline CDR1 reads LNHDA; CDR2 reads SQIVND (reference sequence). This CDR3 is built from 14 residues. Trimming pared 1 base from V and 1 base from J, leaving 5 bases between.

This sequence joins TRBV24-1 and TRBJ2-3; a weak D match, TRBD2 (7 bases). The V gene's germline CDR1 is KGHDR and CDR2 SFDVKD. V was cut by 1 base and J by 6 bases, with 16 bases left in between. This CDR3 has 16 amino acids. The CDR3 region is CATSDFSGGLQDTQYF. For the CDR3, the DNA is TGTGCCACCAGTGATTTTTCCGGGGGGCTTCAGGATACGCAGTATTTT.

The chain combines TRBV4-3 with TRBJ2-1, with TRBD2 matching over 11 bases. CDR3 size: 15 residues. The junction had 3 bases not matched to a gene; V was cut back by 1 base and J by 7 bases. CDR1 is LGHNA and CDR2 is YSLEER in the germline V gene. This CDR3 reads CASSQGASGRNEQFF. CDR3 in DNA: TGCGCCAGCAGCCAAGGGGCTAGCGGGAGGAATGAGCAGTTCTTC.

The rearrangement joins TRBV18 to TRBJ1-2; 10 positions agree with TRBD1. V shed 5 bases, J shed 7 bases, and the junction held 7 bases outside the gene matches. The CDR3 totals 14 residues. The germline V gene has CDR1 KGHSH and CDR2 LQKENI. CDR3 residues: CASSTGQGLLGYTF. As DNA, the CDR3 is TGTGCCAGCTCAACGGGACAGGGGCTCCTTGGCTACACCTTC.

The chain uses TRBV30 and TRBJ2-3; TRBD1 matches 7 bases. The CDR3 spans 16 residues. V lost 2 bases and J lost 6; bases outside the gene matches: 14. Germline V lookup: CDR1 GTSNPN, CDR2 SVGIG (reference sequence). CDR3 in amino acids: CAWSNRQGSFLDTQYF. The CDR3 nucleotides are TGTGCCTGGAGTAACCGACAGGGTTCGTTCTTGGATACGCAGTATTTT.

This clone was seen once. J is TRBJ2-2 and V is TRBV18, with TRBD2 as a possible D gene (5 bases). The germline V and J ends were trimmed by 4 bases and 6 bases, with 9 bases remaining between them. Looked up from germline, CDR1 is KGHSH and CDR2 is LQKENI. The CDR3 is made up of 13 amino acids. DNA of the CDR3: TGTGCCAGCTCACTAAGGGAGTCCGGGGAGCTGTTTTTT. This codes for CASSLRESGELFF.

The chain uses TRBV6-6 and TRBJ1-5; D uncertain. Germline CDR1 is MNHNY and CDR2 is SVGAGI (reference sequence). The CDR3 extends over 13 amino acids. V dropped 2 bases and J dropped 7 bases, with 9 bases sitting between them. The CDR3: CASSYGGGQPQHF. The DNA for the CDR3 is TGTGCCAGCAGTTACGGAGGAGGGCAGCCCCAGCATTTT.